A single sample gave rise to the 27 T cell receptor beta chains below, sequenced in a study of T cells in localized non-small cell lung cancer. The protocol was immunoSEQ multiplex PCR, while the TCRdb copy is restricted to in-frame clones and leaves out a portion. Counted here are around 130,000 clones, 89% occurring once; the ten biggest clones make up approximately 1.5%. Specimen: peripheral blood, collected before any cancer treatment. The receptors were gathered from a female donor older than 55 with stage I lung adenocarcinoma.

This chain joins TRBV28 and TRBJ2-7, with 9 positions matching TRBD1. With 3 bases clipped from V and 2 bases from J, the junction kept 5 bases outside the gene matches. The CDR3 sequence is 15 residues long. Germline assignment: CDR1 MDHEN and CDR2 SYDVKM. The DNA of the CDR3 is TGTGCCAGCAGTTTGTTGGACAGGGGAGCCTACGAGCAGTACTTC. Amino acid sequence: CASSLLDRGAYEQYF.

This clone was seen a handful of times. V usage is TRBV2 and J usage is TRBJ1-1; no reliable D call. Looked up from germline, CDR1 is SNHLY and CDR2 is FYNNEI. The CDR3 length is 11 residues. The V gene lost 5 bases and the J gene lost 3 bases, with 4 bases spanning the gap. The CDR3 here is CASSQDTEAFF. The DNA of the CDR3 is TGTGCCAGCAGTCAAGACACTGAAGCTTTCTTT.

This chain uses TRBV9 with TRBJ2-3; 9 nucleotides line up with TRBD2. The length of the CDR3 is 13 residues. Germline lookup yields CDR1 SGDLS and CDR2 YYNGEE. Trimming took 5 bases from V and 8 from J; bases not matched to a gene: 6. The CDR3 spells CASRRAGGGTQYF. CDR3 bases: TGTGCCAGCAGACGGGCGGGAGGGGGTACGCAGTATTTT.

The V call is TRBV30, the J call TRBJ1-6; unclear D gene. This CDR3 region has 12 residues. Germline lookup yields CDR1 GTSNPN and CDR2 SVGIG (reference sequence). Trimming pared 3 bases from V and 13 bases from J, leaving 13 bases between. In DNA, the CDR3 is TGTGCCTGGAGCTGGGCCCGCTCCCCCCTCCACTTT. This gives the protein CAWSWARSPLHF.

The gene calls are TRBV29-1 and TRBJ2-1; 12 nucleotides align to TRBD2. Germline V gene sequence: CDR1 SQVTM, CDR2 ANQGSEA. The trim removed 4 bases at V and 8 bases at J, leaving 9 bases unmatched. CDR3 length: 15 amino acids. In DNA, the CDR3 is TGCAGCGTTGCAGTGACTAGCGGGAGAAGAGATGAGCAGTTCTTC. The encoded protein is CSVAVTSGRRDEQFF.

This chain links TRBV14 with TRBJ1-2; D uncertain. Trimming removed 1 base at V and 7 bases at J, with 4 bases between. CDR1 and CDR2 (germline): SGHDN, FVKESK. The CDR3 has 11 residues. CDR3 in DNA: TGTGCCAGCAGCCAAGGTGGTGGCTACACCTTC. Amino acid sequence: CASSQGGGYTF.

This chain connects TRBV5-6 to TRBJ2-2; D possibly corresponds to TRBD1 (5 bases). The length of the CDR3 is 15 residues. CDR1 and CDR2 (germline): SGHDT, YYEEEE. V gave up 1 base and J gave up 4 bases, with 11 bases separating them. The DNA of the CDR3 is TGTGCCAGCAGCTTGAAACCAGGGTTCACCGGGGAGCTGTTTTTT. It translates to CASSLKPGFTGELFF.

V gene TRBV6-5 combines with J gene TRBJ1-1, with D possibly being TRBD1 (6 bases). V lost 6 bases and J 1 base, leaving 6 bases between the germline ends. CDR1 and CDR2 from the germline V gene are MNHEY and SVGAGI. The CDR3 runs to 12 residues. The CDR3 bases are TGTGCCAGCAGACAGGGGAACACTGAAGCTTTCTTT. Protein sequence: CASRQGNTEAFF.

The chain is built from TRBV7-9 and TRBJ1-5; D is unclear. V lost 5 bases, J lost 11 bases, and 13 bases lay in between. The germline CDR1 and CDR2 sequences are SEHNR and FQNEAQ (reference sequence). This CDR3 has 12 amino acids. The CDR3 region is CASSADVSAQHF. The CDR3 coding sequence is TGTGCCAGCAGCGCCGATGTTTCGGCCCAGCATTTT.

The rearrangement links TRBV9 to TRBJ1-1; D gene uncertain. In germline, CDR1 is SGDLS, CDR2 YYNGEE. The V gene lost 0 bases and the J gene lost 1 base, with 7 bases spanning the gap. This CDR3 is built from 14 residues. CDR3 sequence: CASSVVLGNTEAFF. The CDR3 region has the DNA TGTGCCAGCAGCGTAGTATTAGGGAACACTGAAGCTTTCTTT.

The V gene is TRBV5-6, the J gene TRBJ1-2; D possibly corresponds to TRBD1 (6 bases). Trimming pared 1 base from V and 4 bases from J, leaving 17 bases between. The CDR3 consists of 16 residues. Per germline, CDR1 SGHDT and CDR2 YYEEEE. Here the CDR3 reads CASSLIHGGAFYGYTF. In DNA form, the CDR3 reads TGTGCCAGCAGCTTGATCCACGGGGGCGCTTTCTATGGCTACACCTTC.

The chain joins TRBV21-1 to TRBJ2-3; the listed D gene, TRBD2, was not tested against the DNA. TRBV21-1 is a documented pseudogene. The CDR3 loop spans 11 amino acids. This CDR3 is CASSSLDTQYF. The CDR3 DNA follows: TGTGCCAGCAGCAGTCTGGATACGCAGTATTTT.

The CDR3 is CASSRDAGYQPQHF. The CDR3 DNA sequence: TGTGCCAGCAGCCGAGACGCGGGGTATCAGCCCCAGCATTTT. This rearrangement joins TRBV28 to TRBJ1-5; no definite D call. Germline loops: CDR1 MDHEN, CDR2 SYDVKM. Trimming pared 6 bases from V and 5 bases from J, leaving 14 bases between. CDR3 length: 14 amino acids.

For this clone: Other DNA sequences within the sample encode an identical CDR3. The genes are TRBV30 and TRBJ2-3, with TRBD2 matching 7 bases. Trimming took 4 bases from V and 0 from J; bases not matched to a gene: 4. The V gene's germline CDR1 is GTSNPN and CDR2 SVGIG (reference sequence). This CDR3 is built from 14 residues. The CDR3 coding sequence is TGTGCCTGGACGGGAGGCGGGAGCACAGATACGCAGTATTTT. Protein sequence: CAWTGGGSTDTQYF.

The chain employs TRBV29-1 and TRBJ2-7; D is perhaps TRBD2 (6 bases). This CDR3 contains 11 residues. CDR1 and CDR2 (germline): SQVTM, ANQGSEA. CDR3 in DNA: TGCGGAACGAGGGAGGCCAACGAGCAGTACTTC. This encodes CGTREANEQYF.

J is TRBJ2-1 and V is TRBV19; 10 bases line up with TRBD1. V lost 5 bases, J lost 7 bases, and 5 bases stayed unmatched. The CDR3 runs 14 residues. Looked up from germline, CDR1 is LNHDA and CDR2 is SQIVND (reference sequence). CDR3 amino acids: CASSGQGGGNEQFF. CDR3 nucleotide sequence: TGTGCCAGTAGTGGACAGGGGGGTGGGAATGAGCAGTTCTTC.

The J gene is TRBJ2-7, the V gene TRBV19; 8 bases line up with TRBD1. The CDR3 loop spans 15 amino acids. Germline V gives CDR1 LNHDA, CDR2 SQIVND (reference sequence). V was clipped by 5 bases and J by 2 bases; unmatched bases: 8. The CDR3 loop reads CASSDPGQVAYEQYF. The CDR3, as DNA: TGTGCCAGTAGTGATCCGGGACAGGTTGCCTACGAGCAGTACTTC. Supplemented by reference TRBV19 and TRBJ2-7, the full variable domain reads DGGITQSPKYLFRKEGQNVTLSCEQNLNHDAMYWYRQDPGQGLRLIYYSQIVNDFQKGDIAEGYSVSREKKESFPLTVTSAQKNPTAFYLCASSDPGQVAYEQYFGPGTRLTVT.

V gene TRBV5-6 combines with J gene TRBJ1-2; maybe TRBD1 (5 bases). This CDR3 is 13 amino acids long. Germline V gene data show CDR1 as SGHDT and CDR2 as YYEEEE. The ends were cut back, 4 bases at V and 6 bases at J, with 13 bases in the middle. The DNA for the CDR3 is TGTGCCAGCAGCACGGGGCACTCTCATGGCTACACCTTC. It is translated as CASSTGHSHGYTF.

The chain combines TRBV18 with TRBJ2-7, with D unresolved. Trimming took 3 bases from V and 6 from J, leaving 9 bases between them. This CDR3 contains 12 residues. Germline V gene lookup returns CDR1 KGHSH and CDR2 LQKENI. The CDR3 protein is CASSPLPGEQYF. The CDR3 DNA follows: TGTGCCAGCTCACCTCTTCCGGGCGAGCAGTACTTC.

The CDR3 sequence: CASSLDGGRLGTEAFF. The CDR3 DNA follows: TGTGCCAGCAGCTTAGATGGGGGGCGCTTGGGCACTGAAGCTTTCTTT. The chain couples TRBV7-9 to TRBJ1-1; maybe TRBD1 (6 bases). Germline V gene lookup returns CDR1 SEHNR and CDR2 FQNEAQ (reference sequence). Trimming took off 1 base at V and 4 bases at J, with 16 bases between the two ends. The CDR3 is 16 residues long.

V gene TRBV19 combines with J gene TRBJ1-1; maybe TRBD1 (6 bases). The germline V and J ends were trimmed by 1 base and 1 base, with 19 bases remaining between them. The CDR3 has 18 amino acids. Germline lookup yields CDR1 LNHDA and CDR2 SQIVND (reference sequence). CDR3 amino acids: CASSIVSHSRGRNTEAFF. The CDR3 DNA reads as TGTGCCAGTAGTATAGTCTCGCACAGTAGGGGGAGGAACACTGAAGCTTTCTTT.

V usage is TRBV7-9 and J usage is TRBJ2-1; D perhaps matches TRBD1 (6 bases). V lost 1 base and J lost 5, with 9 bases in between. The CDR3 consists of 14 residues. Germline lookup yields CDR1 SEHNR and CDR2 FQNEAQ (reference sequence). The chain's CDR3 is CASSLGYRDNEQFF. DNA for the CDR3: TGTGCCAGCAGCTTAGGTTACAGGGACAATGAGCAGTTCTTC.

CDR3 sequence: CASRGRNSYEQYF. The CDR3 region has the DNA TGTGCCAGCAGAGGCCGCAACTCCTACGAGCAGTACTTC. This rearrangement joins TRBV6-5 to TRBJ2-7, with D unclear. Germline V gene data show CDR1 as MNHEY and CDR2 as SVGAGI. The CDR3 has 13 amino acids. Trimming took off 6 bases at V and 0 bases at J, with 9 bases between the two ends.

This chain connects TRBV29-1 to TRBJ2-1; 7 nucleotides line up with TRBD2. With 3 bases clipped from V and 7 bases from J, the junction kept 9 bases outside the gene matches. This CDR3 is 14 amino acids long. Germline lookup yields CDR1 SQVTM and CDR2 ANQGSEA. The CDR3 is CSVDGAGVVNEQFF. The CDR3 DNA is TGCAGCGTTGATGGGGCGGGGGTGGTTAATGAGCAGTTCTTC.

The V and J genes are TRBV10-3 and TRBJ2-5; 16 positions match TRBD2. J was trimmed by 5 bases and V by 6 bases; bases with no gene match: 6. Looked up from germline, CDR1 is ENHRY and CDR2 is SYGVKD. The CDR3 runs 16 residues. This chain's CDR3 is CAISGTSGRAEETQYF. CDR3 sequence (DNA): TGTGCCATCAGCGGGACTAGCGGGAGGGCCGAGGAGACCCAGTACTTC.

This chain connects TRBV30 to TRBJ1-4, with D unclear. CDR3 length: 14 residues. Trimming shortened V by 1 base and J by 10 bases, and 16 bases separated the two germline ends. The germline V gene encodes CDR1 GTSNPN and CDR2 SVGIG (reference sequence). The CDR3 loop is CAWSAYRYPLKLFF. The CDR3 DNA sequence: TGTGCCTGGAGTGCTTATAGATACCCTCTAAAACTGTTTTTT.

This chain joins TRBV29-1 and TRBJ2-7; the D gene is possibly TRBD1 (5 bases). The CDR3 totals 15 residues. The V and J ends lost 6 bases and 1 base respectively, with 19 bases between them. Germline-derived CDR1 and CDR2 are SQVTM and ANQGSEA. The DNA for the CDR3 is TGCAGCGTCGAGACACAGGAAAAAGAATCCTACGAGCAGTACTTC. It specifies CSVETQEKESYEQYF.